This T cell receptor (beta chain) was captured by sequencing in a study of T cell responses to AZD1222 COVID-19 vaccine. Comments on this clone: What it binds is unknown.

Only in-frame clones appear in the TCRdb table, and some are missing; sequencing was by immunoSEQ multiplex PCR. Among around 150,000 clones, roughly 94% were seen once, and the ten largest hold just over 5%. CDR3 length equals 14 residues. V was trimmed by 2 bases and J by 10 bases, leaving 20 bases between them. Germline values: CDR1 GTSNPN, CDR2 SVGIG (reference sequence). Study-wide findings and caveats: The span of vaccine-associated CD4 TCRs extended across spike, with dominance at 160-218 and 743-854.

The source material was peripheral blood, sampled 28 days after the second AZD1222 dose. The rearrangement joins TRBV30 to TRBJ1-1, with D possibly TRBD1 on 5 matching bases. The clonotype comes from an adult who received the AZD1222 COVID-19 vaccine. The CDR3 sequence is CAWSPRPGREIAFF. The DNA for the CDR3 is TGTGCCTGGAGTCCACGCCCGGGCAGGGAGATAGCTTTCTTT.